This paragraph covers one TCR beta chain sequence. Its antigen remains unknown. Germline V gene sequence: CDR1 SGHNT, CDR2 YYREEE (reference sequence). Trimming removed 3 bases at V and 2 bases at J, with 10 bases between. The CDR3 sequence is 14 residues long. This sample is drawn from a study of CD8+ T cells in alopecia areata. At the level of the study: The drug, oral tofacitinib, was given to treated patients at 5 to 10 mg twice daily.

Specified treatment: oral pan-JAK inhibitor, 5-10 mg twice daily. RNA extraction and reverse transcription yielded cDNA as sequencing template. Libraries were prepared by immunoSEQ multiplex PCR; TCRdb keeps only in-frame clonotypes and omits some of them. The sample has 95,000 to 150,000 clones; 53% are singletons. Whole-study results and caveats: Throughout tofacitinib, many expanded lesional clones continued to persist in scalp and blood.

The chain links TRBV5-4 to TRBJ2-3, with D hard to call. The source is a human donor with alopecia areata. Sample: CD4+ T cells sorted from blood, taken at week 4, from a patient treated with tofacitinib. This CDR3 reads CASSSRVATDTQYF. In DNA form, the CDR3 reads TGTGCCAGCAGCTCCCGGGTCGCCACAGATACGCAGTATTTT.